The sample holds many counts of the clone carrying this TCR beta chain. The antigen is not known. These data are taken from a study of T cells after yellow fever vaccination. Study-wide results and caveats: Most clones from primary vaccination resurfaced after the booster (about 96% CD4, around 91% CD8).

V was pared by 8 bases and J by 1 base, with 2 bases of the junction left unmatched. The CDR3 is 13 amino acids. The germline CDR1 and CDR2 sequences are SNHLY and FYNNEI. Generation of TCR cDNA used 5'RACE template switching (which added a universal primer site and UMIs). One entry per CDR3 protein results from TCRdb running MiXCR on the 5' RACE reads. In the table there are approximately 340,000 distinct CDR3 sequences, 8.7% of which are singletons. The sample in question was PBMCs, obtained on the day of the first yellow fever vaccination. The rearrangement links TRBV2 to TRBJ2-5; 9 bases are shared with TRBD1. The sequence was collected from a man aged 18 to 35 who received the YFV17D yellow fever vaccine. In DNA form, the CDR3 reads TGTGCCAGCGGGACAGGGAGCCAAGAGACCCAGTACTTC. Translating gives CASGTGSQETQYF.